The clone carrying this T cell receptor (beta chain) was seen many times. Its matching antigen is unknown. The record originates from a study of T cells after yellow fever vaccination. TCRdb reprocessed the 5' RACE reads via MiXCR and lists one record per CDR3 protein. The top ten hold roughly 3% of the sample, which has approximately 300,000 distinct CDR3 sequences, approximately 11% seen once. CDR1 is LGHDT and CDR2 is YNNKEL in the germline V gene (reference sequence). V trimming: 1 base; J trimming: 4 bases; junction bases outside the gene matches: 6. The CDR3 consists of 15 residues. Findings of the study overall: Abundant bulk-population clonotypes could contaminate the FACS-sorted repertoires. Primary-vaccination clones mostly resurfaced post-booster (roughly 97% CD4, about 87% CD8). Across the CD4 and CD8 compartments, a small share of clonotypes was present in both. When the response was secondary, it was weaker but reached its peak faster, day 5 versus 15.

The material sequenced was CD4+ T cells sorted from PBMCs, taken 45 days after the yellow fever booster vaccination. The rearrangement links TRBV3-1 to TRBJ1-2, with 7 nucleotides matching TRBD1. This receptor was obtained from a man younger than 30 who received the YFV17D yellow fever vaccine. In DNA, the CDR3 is TGTGCCAGCAGCCAAGCACTAACAGGGGTCTATGGCTACACCTTC. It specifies CASSQALTGVYGYTF. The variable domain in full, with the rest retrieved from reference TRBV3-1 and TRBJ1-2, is DTAVSQTPKYLVTQMGNDKSIKCEQNLGHDTMYWYKQDSKKFLKIMFSYNNKELIINETVPNRFSPKSPDKAHLNLHINSLELGDSAVYFCASSQALTGVYGYTFGSGTRLTVV.